Listed below are T cell receptor beta chains from one sample, sequenced in a study of PD-1 blockade in classical Hodgkin lymphoma. Data came from immunoSEQ multiplex PCR; TCRdb stores just in-frame clones and leaves some out. Seen here are about 22,000 clones, nearly 90% observed once, and the top ten hold over 0.2%. The material sequenced was CD4+ T cells from blood. All receptors come from a human donor with classical Hodgkin lymphoma. Both conserved end residues are part of each CDR3. D genes are given only for firm matches. Clone size is stated in some rows and not others, as once, few, many or a class when expanded.

once TRBJ2-7 TRBV5-1 - TGCGCCAGCAGCTTGGGAAGAGACTACGAGCAGTACTTC CASSLGRDYEQYF
once TRBJ1-4 TRBV6-6 TRBD1 TGTGCCAGCAGTTCAACCGGGACAGGGAATGAAAAACTGTTTTTT CASSSTGTGNEKLFF
- TRBJ1-3 TRBV6-1 - TGTGCCAGCACGGCAGACCTTGGAAACACCATATATTTT CASTADLGNTIYF
- TRBJ2-7 TRBV11-2 TRBD1 TGTGCCAGCAGCTTCCCGAGACAGGGAGAGCAGTACTTC CASSFPRQGEQYF
once TRBJ1-1 TRBV7-2 TRBD1 TGTGCCAGCAGCTTTCGACAGGGGACTGAAGCTTTCTTT CASSFRQGTEAFF
- TRBJ2-1 TRBV10-3 TRBD2 TGTGCCATCCGTCCCGGGGTTCGCGGGGGGGCAGGGGAGCAGTTCTTC CAIRPGVRGGAGEQFF
- TRBJ1-3 TRBV7-2 - TGTGCCAGCAGCCCTTCAGGAAACACCATATATTTT CASSPSGNTIYF
- TRBJ2-5 TRBV7-2 - TGTGCCAGCAGCTTAGATATAGAGACCCAGTACTTC CASSLDIETQYF
- TRBJ2-6 TRBV13 - TGTGCCAGCAGCCCAAGCTCTGGGGCCAACGTCCTGACTTTC CASSPSSGANVLTF
- TRBJ2-7 TRBV6-5 - TGTGCCAGCAGTTACTCGTGGGGGATCTCCTACGAGCAGTACTTC CASSYSWGISYEQYF
- TRBJ1-2 TRBV10-3 - TGTGCCATCAGTGAGTCTCGCGGCAGGGTGCGGGAGAGGGATGGCTACACCTTC CAISESRGRVRERDGYTF
- TRBJ2-1 TRBV19 - TGTGCCAGTAGTATCTCCACTAGGGCCCCCGCGAATGAGCAGTTCTTC CASSISTRAPANEQFF
- TRBJ2-5 TRBV6-1 TRBD1 TGTGCCAGCAGCGGCACAGGGGGCTTAGAGACCCAGTACTTC CASSGTGGLETQYF
- TRBJ1-1 TRBV2 TRBD1 TGTGCCAGCAGTCGTCACAGGGGCGGGACTGAAGCTTTCTTT CASSRHRGGTEAFF
once TRBJ2-5 TRBV19 - TGTGCCAGTAGCGGGGACGGGGGTACCCAGTACTTC CASSGDGGTQYF
- TRBJ1-3 TRBV4-1 - TGCGCCAGCAGCCCAGGGCCCGCCCTTGGAAACACCATATATTTT CASSPGPALGNTIYF
- TRBJ1-5 TRBV19 - TGTGCCAGTAGTCCCGGGACACCTTATCAGCCCCAGCATTTT CASSPGTPYQPQHF
- TRBJ1-6 TRBV30 TRBD1 TGTGCCTCTACAGGGGGTAGCTCCTATAATTCACCCCTCCACTTT CASTGGSSYNSPLHF
- TRBJ2-1 TRBV19 - TGTGCCAGTACCCGGGACCGGTGGAACAATGAGCAGTTCTTC CASTRDRWNNEQFF
- TRBJ2-7 TRBV9 TRBD2 TGTGCCAGCAGCGAACTAGCGGGAGGGCCCTACGAGCAGTACTTC CASSELAGGPYEQYF
once TRBJ2-2 TRBV19 TRBD1 TGTGCCAGCCAGAAACAGGGGGCGACCGGGGAGCTGTTTTTT CASQKQGATGELFF
- TRBJ1-2 TRBV6-1 - TGTGCCAGCAGCCAGGGTTCTAACTATGGCTACACCTTC CASSQGSNYGYTF
- TRBJ1-1 TRBV21-1 - TGTGCCAGCAGCCCTCGGGGAGTATTGAACACTGAAGCTTTCTTT CASSPRGVLNTEAFF
- TRBJ1-1 TRBV27 - TGTGCCAGCAGTCCCCGGACAGCAATGAACACTGAAGCTTTCTTT CASSPRTAMNTEAFF
- TRBJ2-7 TRBV5-8 TRBD1 TGTGCCAGCAGCTTGGCCAAACAGGGGTCATCCTACGAGCAGTACTTC CASSLAKQGSSYEQYF
- TRBJ1-1 TRBV7-9 - TGTGCCAGCAGCTATATTACAGGGAGTGAGGCTTTCTTT CASSYITGSEAFF
- TRBJ1-2 TRBV7-2 - TGTGCCGTTTCACCGGGAACGAGGAATGGCTACACCTTC CAVSPGTRNGYTF
- TRBJ1-3 TRBV27 - TGTGCCAGCAGTCCAACGGGGCCGTTCAGCTCTGGAAACACCATATATTTT CASSPTGPFSSGNTIYF
- TRBJ1-5 TRBV7-2 - TGTGCCAGCAGCTTAGTTGGGGGCAATCAGCCCCAGCATTTT CASSLVGGNQPQHF
- TRBJ2-3 TRBV5-1 - TGCGCCAGCAGCTTGGCAGGGGTTGGGGGCACAGATACGCAGTATTTT CASSLAGVGGTDTQYF
- TRBJ2-7 TRBV28 - TGTGCCAGCAGTTGGCCGGGCAAAGGGAGTGCAGAGCAGTACTTC CASSWPGKGSAEQYF
- TRBJ2-1 TRBV7-2 TRBD2 TGTGCCAGCAGCTCTTCCAAACTAGCGGGAGGGCCCAATGAGCAGTTCTTC CASSSSKLAGGPNEQFF
once TRBJ2-5 TRBV6-6 TRBD2 TGTGCCAGCAGGGGACTAGCGGGAGGAGGAGAGACCCAGTACTTC CASRGLAGGGETQYF